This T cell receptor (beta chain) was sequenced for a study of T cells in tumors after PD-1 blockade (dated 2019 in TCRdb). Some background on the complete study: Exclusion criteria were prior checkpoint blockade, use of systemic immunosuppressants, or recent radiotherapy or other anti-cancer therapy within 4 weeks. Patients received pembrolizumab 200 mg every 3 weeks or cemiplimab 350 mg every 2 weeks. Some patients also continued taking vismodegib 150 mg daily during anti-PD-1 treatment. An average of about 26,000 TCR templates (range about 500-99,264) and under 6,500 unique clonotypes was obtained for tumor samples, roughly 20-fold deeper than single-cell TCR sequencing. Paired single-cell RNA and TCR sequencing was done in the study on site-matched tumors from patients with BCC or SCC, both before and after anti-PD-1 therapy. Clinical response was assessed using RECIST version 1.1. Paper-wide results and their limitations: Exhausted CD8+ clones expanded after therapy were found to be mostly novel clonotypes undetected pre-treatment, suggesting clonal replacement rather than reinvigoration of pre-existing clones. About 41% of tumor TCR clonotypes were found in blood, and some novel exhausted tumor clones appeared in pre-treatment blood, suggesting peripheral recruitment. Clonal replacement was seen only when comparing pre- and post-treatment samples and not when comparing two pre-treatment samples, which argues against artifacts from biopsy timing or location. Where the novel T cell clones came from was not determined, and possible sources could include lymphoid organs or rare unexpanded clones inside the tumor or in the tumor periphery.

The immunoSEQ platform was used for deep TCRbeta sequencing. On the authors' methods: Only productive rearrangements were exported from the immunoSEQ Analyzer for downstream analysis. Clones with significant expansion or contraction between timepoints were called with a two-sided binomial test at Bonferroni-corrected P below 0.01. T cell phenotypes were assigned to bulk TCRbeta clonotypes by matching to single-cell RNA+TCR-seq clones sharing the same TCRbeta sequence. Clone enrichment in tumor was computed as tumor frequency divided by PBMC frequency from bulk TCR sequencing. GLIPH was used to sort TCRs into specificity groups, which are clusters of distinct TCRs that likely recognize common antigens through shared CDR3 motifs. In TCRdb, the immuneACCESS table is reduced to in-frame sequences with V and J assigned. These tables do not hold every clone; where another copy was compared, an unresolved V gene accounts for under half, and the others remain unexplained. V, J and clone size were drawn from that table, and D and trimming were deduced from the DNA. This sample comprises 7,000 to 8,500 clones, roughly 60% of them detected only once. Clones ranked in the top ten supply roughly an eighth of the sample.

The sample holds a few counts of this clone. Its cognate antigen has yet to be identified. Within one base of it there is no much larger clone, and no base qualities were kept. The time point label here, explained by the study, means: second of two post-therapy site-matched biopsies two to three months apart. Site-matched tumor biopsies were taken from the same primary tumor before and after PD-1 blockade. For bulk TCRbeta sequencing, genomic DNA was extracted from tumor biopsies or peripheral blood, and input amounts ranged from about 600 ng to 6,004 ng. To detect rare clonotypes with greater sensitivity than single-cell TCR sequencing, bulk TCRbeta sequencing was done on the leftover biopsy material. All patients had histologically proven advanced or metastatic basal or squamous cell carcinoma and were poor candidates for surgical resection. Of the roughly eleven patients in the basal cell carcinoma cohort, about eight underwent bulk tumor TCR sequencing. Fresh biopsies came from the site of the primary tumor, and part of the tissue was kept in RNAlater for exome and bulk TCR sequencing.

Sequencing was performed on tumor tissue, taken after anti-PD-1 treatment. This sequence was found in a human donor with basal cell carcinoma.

The CDR3 reads as follows: CASSPTHLIQGDGYTF. The sequence in DNA is TGTGCCAGCAGCCCTACACATCTTATACAGGGAGATGGCTACACCTTC. Rearrangement joined TRBV3-1 (or the pseudogene TRBV3-2) to TRBJ1-2; a tentative D match to TRBD1 spans 6 bases. Its CDR3 holds 16 amino acids, cysteine through phenylalanine. Only the CDR3 DNA is retained, 48 bases long and in frame from the first base. Per the germline V gene (reference sequence), LGHDT is the CDR1 and YNNKEL is the CDR2. V sheds 4 bases and J sheds 6 bases, leaving 21 bases between their ends.